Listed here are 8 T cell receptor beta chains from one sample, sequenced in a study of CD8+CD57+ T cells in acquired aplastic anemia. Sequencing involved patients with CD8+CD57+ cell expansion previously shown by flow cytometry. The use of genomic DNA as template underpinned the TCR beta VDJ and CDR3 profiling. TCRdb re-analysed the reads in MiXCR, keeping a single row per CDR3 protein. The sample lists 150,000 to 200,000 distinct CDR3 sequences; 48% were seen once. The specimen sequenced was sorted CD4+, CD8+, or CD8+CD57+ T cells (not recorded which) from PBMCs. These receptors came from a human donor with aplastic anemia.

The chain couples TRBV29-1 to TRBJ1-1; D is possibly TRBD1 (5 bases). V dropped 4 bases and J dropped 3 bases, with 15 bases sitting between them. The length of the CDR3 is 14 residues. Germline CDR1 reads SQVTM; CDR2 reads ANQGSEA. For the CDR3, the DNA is TGCAGCGTTGGGCGGGCGGGGGGGTACACTGAAGCTTTCTTT. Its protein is CSVGRAGGYTEAFF.

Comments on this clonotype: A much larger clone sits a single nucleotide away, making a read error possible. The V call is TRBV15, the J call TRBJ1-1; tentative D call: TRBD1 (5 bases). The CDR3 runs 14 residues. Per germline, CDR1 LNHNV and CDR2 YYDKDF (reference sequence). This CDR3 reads CASSSRDWGTEVFF. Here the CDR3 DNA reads TGTGCCAGCAGCTCCCGGGACTGGGGGACTGAAGTTTTCTTT.

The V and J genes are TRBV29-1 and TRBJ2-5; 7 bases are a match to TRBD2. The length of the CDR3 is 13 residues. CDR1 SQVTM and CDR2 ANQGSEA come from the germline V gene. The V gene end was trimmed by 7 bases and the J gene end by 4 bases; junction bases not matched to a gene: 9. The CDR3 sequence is CSGVPGGRETQYF. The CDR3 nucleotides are TGCAGCGGCGTTCCGGGGGGAAGAGAGACCCAGTACTTC.

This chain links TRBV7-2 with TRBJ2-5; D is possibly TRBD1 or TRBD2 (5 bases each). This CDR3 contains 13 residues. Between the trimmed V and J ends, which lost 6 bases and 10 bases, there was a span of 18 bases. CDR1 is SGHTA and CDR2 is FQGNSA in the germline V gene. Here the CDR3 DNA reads TGTGCCAGCAGTAGGGACCCTCCGAGGAACCAGTACTTC. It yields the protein CASSRDPPRNQYF.

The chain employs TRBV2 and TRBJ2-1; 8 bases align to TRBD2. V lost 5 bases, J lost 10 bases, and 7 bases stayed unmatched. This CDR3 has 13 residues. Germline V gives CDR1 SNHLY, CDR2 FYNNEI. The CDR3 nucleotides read TGTGCCAGCAGTTACTCGAGCGGGAGCGAGCAGTTCTTC. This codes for CASSYSSGSEQFF.

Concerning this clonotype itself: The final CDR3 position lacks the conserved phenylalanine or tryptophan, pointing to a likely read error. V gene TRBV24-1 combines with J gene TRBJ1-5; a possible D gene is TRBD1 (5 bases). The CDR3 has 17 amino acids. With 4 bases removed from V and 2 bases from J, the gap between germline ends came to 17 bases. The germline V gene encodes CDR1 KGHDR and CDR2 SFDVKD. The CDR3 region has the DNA TGTGCCACCAGTGAGGGGTCGGGGGGAGGTGGCAATCAGCCCCAGCATTCT. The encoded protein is CATSEGSGGGGNQPQHS.

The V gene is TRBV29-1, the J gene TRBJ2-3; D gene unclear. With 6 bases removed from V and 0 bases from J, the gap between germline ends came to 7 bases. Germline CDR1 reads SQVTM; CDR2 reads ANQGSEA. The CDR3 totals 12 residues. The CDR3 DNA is TGCAGCGTGAGATCTAGCACAGATACGCAGTATTTT. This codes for CSVRSSTDTQYF.

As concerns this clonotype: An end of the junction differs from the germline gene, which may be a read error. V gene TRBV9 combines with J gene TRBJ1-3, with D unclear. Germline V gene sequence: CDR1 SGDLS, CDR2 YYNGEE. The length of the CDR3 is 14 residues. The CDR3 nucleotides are TGTGCCAGCAGCGTCGGCCTCTCTGGAAACACCATGTATTTT. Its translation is CASSVGLSGNTMYF.